A single TCR beta chain is shown here with its context. TCRdb reanalysed the RT-PCR reads using MiXCR and keeps one entry per CDR3 protein. The table shows fewer than 700,000 distinct CDR3 sequences, with over 10% occurring only once. This record comes from a study of response to subunit inactivated influenza vaccine. CDR1 KGHDR and CDR2 SFDVKD come from the germline V gene. This CDR3 has 15 amino acids. Trimming took 5 bases from V and 9 from J; bases not matched to a gene: 12. This sequence originates from a man aged 50 or older who received an inactivated influenza vaccine. This chain uses TRBV24-1 with TRBJ2-1; 7 nucleotides line up with TRBD2. The input for sequencing was PBMCs from blood, taken roughly 45 days after vaccination. The CDR3 nucleotides are TGTGCCACCAGTGGCTTTGAGGCGGGGGACGGTGAGCAGTTCTTC. It specifies CATSGFEAGDGEQFF.